This TCR beta chain came from a study of identical twins (dated by TCRdb to the mid-2010s). Some background on the complete study: To test whether fetal clonotypes persist, this study deep-sequenced TCR alpha and beta repertoires from monozygotic twins, from unrelated adults of various ages, and from cord blood. Replicate twin experiments were performed at different times using different library preparation protocols to rule out contamination.

This clonotype was seen at least ten times. There is no known antigen for this receptor. No quality values exist for individual bases; no much larger clone is one base distant. The CDR3 has 15 amino acids, counting the end cysteine and phenylalanine. The read is trimmed to its CDR3 DNA, 45 bases read in frame from base 1. For CDR1 and CDR2, the germline V gene lists MNHNS and SASEGT. The germline V end is reduced by 6 bases and the J end by 4 bases; junction bases left unmatched: 8. The library was produced with 5' RACE. Instrument used: Illumina HiSeq 2000. Template switching introduced a universal primer binding site; the final cDNA contained a unique molecular identifier, enabling accurate counting of TCR cDNA molecules. First-strand cDNA for TCR alpha and beta chains was synthesized from specific primers in the conserved constant-segment region. To control for contamination, every cDNA library was double barcoded, receiving both a SMART-Mk sample barcode and Illumina barcodes. Two successive PCR steps introduced TruSeq adapter sequences along with Illumina sample barcodes. The Illumina HiSeq platform was used with custom primers to sequence TCR alpha and beta cDNA libraries. On the authors' methods: Raw reads were processed with MiGEC to extract unique molecular identifiers, and MiXCR was used to determine CDR3 positions. For each individual, recombination models were inferred using an EM algorithm with the repgenHMM and IGoR tools. Shared clonotypes were analyzed with the tcR package in R, and sharing was normalized by the product of cloneset sizes. To study raw recombination free of thymic and clonal selection effects, out-of-frame nonproductive sequences were analyzed. TCRdb handled the public reads itself, with Q25 trimming in fastp and clone calling in MiXCR, and kept productive beta chains. Here each entry gathers all rows of one CDR3 protein and keeps the most common genes and DNA. These V and J calls originate from TCRdb's pipeline instead of the authors' own analysis. The sample table lists about 430,000 distinct CDR3 sequences, roughly 18% of them with a count of one. The biggest ten clones account for roughly an eighth of the sample.

Only healthy Caucasian donors were included. Three unrelated non-twin adults were also sequenced: a male aged 18 to 30, a male aged 50 to 60 and a female aged 50 to 60. Miltenyi CD45RO+ enrichment and human naive T-cell isolation kits were used to isolate memory (CD45RO+) and naive T cells from PBMC. Study-wide conclusions, independent of this receptor: Abundant cord blood beta clonotypes had fewer insertions, young adult naive repertoires showed a similar but weaker trend, and memory repertoires showed no such trend. Out-of-frame TCR alpha sequences shared between twins showed an excess of low generation-probability sequences compared with coincidental sharing between unrelated individuals. In monozygotic twins, out-of-frame TCR alpha sharing was systematically underestimated by recombination models, although the models agreed with sharing between unrelated individuals. The excess sharing between twins in beta out-of-frame sequences was weaker because fewer shared sequences reduced the signal-to-noise ratio. Because the same donors could not be followed over many years, the conclusions relied on cross-sectional statistical analysis. Invariant T cells such as MAIT and iNKT could partly confound zero-insertion analyses, although diverse VJ usage argued against such confounding for most clonotypes.

Recombination connected TRBV6-1 to TRBJ2-3, with 9 middle bases fitting TRBD1. The sequenced sample consisted of naive T cells sorted from blood. The cell subset or site label on this specimen signifies: cells isolated with a human naive T-cell isolation kit. The TCR sequence derives from a man over 45 in good health. The CDR3 sequence is CASSNPGQGPDTQYF. The base sequence is TGTGCCAGCAGCAACCCGGGACAGGGACCAGATACGCAGTATTTT.